Shown below are 22 T cell receptor delta chains from a single sample sequenced in a study of γδ T cells in repeated Plasmodium falciparum infection. Bulk repertoires came from Vgamma9/Vdelta2+ or Vdelta2-negative gammadelta T cells flow-sorted from PBMC. TCRdb processed the multiplex PCR reads again with the CATT caller. The sample lists tens of thousands of delta-chain clones, around 1.8% seen once, with around 16% in the top ten. What was sequenced was gamma-delta T cells from blood. These receptors all come from a pool of human donors (malaria-infected and uninfected, not separated).

A remark on this clone: Other nucleotide sequences in the sample specify the same CDR3. The chain employs TRDV1 and TRDJ1; a weak D match, TRDD3 (5 bases). Trimming left V 3 bases short and J 0 bases short, with 29 bases between. Germline V lookup: CDR1 TSWWSYY, CDR2 QGS. The CDR3 spans 21 residues. CDR3 in DNA: TGTGCTCTTGGGGAGGATAATTCGCCTATGTGGGACTCTGAGTACACCGATAAACTCATCTTT. Protein sequence: CALGEDNSPMWDSEYTDKLIF.

As concerns this clone: A read error likely explains why the TCRdb protein, taken from a much larger clone, differs from this DNA's translation at residue 10; the protein shown is translated from the DNA. The chain recombines TRDV2 with TRDJ1; 8 bases agree with TRDD3. TCRdb is silent on the J gene; assignment here came from matching the DNA to germline. The trim removed 0 bases at V and 0 bases at J, leaving 11 bases unmatched. This CDR3 region has 18 residues. Looked up from germline, CDR1 is GEAIGNYY and CDR2 is EKD. The CDR3 DNA is TGTGCCTGTGACACCGCTGTACTGGGGGGAAAATACACCGATAAACTCATCTTT. This gives the protein CACDTAVLGGKYTDKLIF.

Comments on this clone: TCRdb's protein, taken from a much larger clone, differs from this DNA's translation at residue 5, likely owing to a read error; the protein displayed comes from the DNA. V and J are TRDV1 and TRDJ1; 10 nucleotides match TRDD3. TCRdb records no J gene; here it was assigned by comparing the DNA to germline. The J segment lost 2 bases and the V segment lost 5 bases, leaving 35 bases of the junction unmatched. The CDR3 is 25 residues long. Germline-derived CDR1 and CDR2 are TSWWSYY and QGS. CDR3 sequence (DNA): TGTGCTCTTGGGAACTCTCCTACAACGGAACCCCAACCCCGTACTGGGGGATTACCAACCGATAAACTCATCTTT. Translating gives CALGNSPTTEPQPRTGGLPTDKLIF.

With respect to this clone: TCRdb's listed protein matches a much larger clone and diverges from this DNA's translation at residue 9, likely through a read error; the protein shown comes from the DNA. The chain is built from TRDV1 and TRDJ1; D is uncertain. The CDR3 spans 18 residues. Germline lookup yields CDR1 TSWWSYY and CDR2 QGS. Trimming stripped 4 bases from V and 0 bases from J, with 21 bases between. CDR3 loop: CALGVHRARVEYTDKLIF. CDR3 DNA sequence: TGTGCTCTTGGGGTCCATCGAGCCCGGGTCGAGTACACCGATAAACTCATCTTT.

This clone has ten or more counts. This DNA's translation and the protein TCRdb lists, from a much larger clone, do not match at residue 8, likely due to a read error; the protein shown is translated from the DNA. The DNA of the CDR3 is TGTGCCTGTGACACATCTACGGCCTGGGCCCCGTACACCGATAAACTCATCTTT. The encoded protein is CACDTSTAWAPYTDKLIF. The gene calls are TRDV2 and TRDJ1; maybe TRDD3 (5 bases). The CDR3 totals 18 residues. CDR1 is GEAIGNYY, CDR2 EKD, per germline. The V gene lost 1 base and the J gene lost 0 bases, with 20 bases spanning the gap.

This clone was picked up many times. A far larger clone lies a single base away; this is likely a read error. Other DNA sequences from this sample encode an identical CDR3 as well. The chain joins TRDV1 to TRDJ1; the match to TRDD3 covers 9 bases. CDR1 TSWWSYY and CDR2 QGS come from the germline V gene. The CDR3 has 18 residues. In DNA, the CDR3 is TGTGCTCTTGGGGAACGGAAGTACTGGGGGACTCACACCGATAAGCTCATCTTT. Translation gives CALGERKYWGTHTDKLIF.

This clone was seen repeatedly, ten times or more. The protein TCRdb lists belongs to a much larger clone and differs from this DNA's translation at residue 8, which points to a read error; the protein shown is made from the DNA. The rearrangement uses TRAV38-2/DV8 and TRDJ1; 7 positions match TRDD3. This CDR3 is 16 amino acids long. Germline V lookup: CDR1 TSESDYY, CDR2 QEAYKQQN. V was pared by 10 bases and J by 0 bases, with 15 bases of the junction left unmatched. In DNA form, the CDR3 reads TGTGCTCCCCGATTTGGGGGACATCCGTACACCGATAAACTCATCTTT. Encoded protein: CAPRFGGHPYTDKLIF.

A few counts support this clone. TCRdb records a much larger clone's protein for this DNA, with a difference at residue 18 that likely arises from a read error; the protein given is the translation of the DNA. The rearrangement joins TRDV1 to TRDJ1; possibly TRDD2 or TRDD3 for D (7 bases each). The germline CDR1 and CDR2 sequences are TSWWSYY and QGS. This CDR3 region has 21 residues. V lost 3 bases and J 10 bases, leaving 39 bases between the germline ends. CDR3 sequence: CALGDPELSYPTGEETGRLIF. Written as DNA, the CDR3 is TGTGCTCTTGGGGACCCAGAGCTTTCCTACCCTACTGGGGAAGAGACCGGTAGACTCATCTTT.

The V gene is TRAV38-2/DV8, the J gene TRDJ3, with TRDD3 matching 8 bases. In the absence of a J gene in TCRdb, the DNA was matched to germline to assign it here. This CDR3 spans 24 amino acids. The trim removed 2 bases at V and 14 bases at J, leaving 36 bases unmatched. Germline CDR1 and CDR2: TSESDYY and QEAYKQQN. Written as DNA, the CDR3 is TGTGCTTATAGGAGAGGGGAAAGAAAGCCTACTGGGGGCAAGAGAAACTGGGACAAAAGACAGATGTTTTTC. Translation gives CAYRRGERKPTGGKRNWDKRQMFF.

There are a few counts of this clone. Only one base separates this from a far larger clonotype, so it likely reflects a read error. The same CDR3 can be traced to other DNA sequences in this sample. The gene calls are TRDV3 and TRDJ1; 11 nucleotides align to TRDD3. CDR1 is TVYSNPD and CDR2 is GDNSRS in the germline V gene (reference sequence). The CDR3 runs 21 residues. CDR3 residues: CAFSASGAGGYHPLLRNKLIF. In nucleotides, the CDR3 is TGTGCCTTTAGTGCCTCGGGTGCTGGGGGATACCATCCTCTACTCAGGAATAAGCTCATCTTT.

This clone was seen a few times. TCRdb pairs this DNA with a much larger clone's protein that differs at residue 12, likely a read error; the protein shown was translated from the DNA. The CDR3 DNA reads as TGTGCTTATAGGAGCTTTCTGATGAACCTTCCACACAAGGTGTACACCGATAAACTCATCTTT. Protein: CAYRSFLMNLPHKVYTDKLIF. This chain links TRAV38-2/DV8 with TRDJ1, with D perhaps TRDD2 (6 bases). No J segment appears in TCRdb, so it was assigned here by matching the sequence to germline. The CDR3 has 21 amino acids. CDR1 and CDR2 (germline): TSESDYY, QEAYKQQN. V was pared by 1 base and J by 0 bases, with 28 bases between.

This clone was counted at least ten times. This likely came from a read error, as a far larger clone is one base away. The identical CDR3 is also encoded by other nucleotide sequences in the sample. This sequence joins TRDV1 and TRDJ1; the match to TRDD3 covers 8 bases. There are 25 residues in the CDR3. The germline CDR1 and CDR2 sequences are TSWWSYY and QGS. The V segment lost 0 bases and the J segment 0 bases; nucleotides outside the gene matches: 30. CDR3 DNA: TGTGCTCTTGGGGAACTAGGACCCCCCTTAGGGCCCCTCGACTGGGGGGAGTTGTACACCGATAAACTCATCTTT. Its translation is CALGELGPPLGPLDWGELYTDKLIF.

To note about this clone: Translating this DNA gives a protein that differs at residue 16 from the TCRdb one, which belongs to a much larger clone; a read error is likely, and the protein shown is this translation. The chain carries TRDV1 and TRDJ1; 9 bases align to TRDD3. Since TCRdb gives no J gene, matching the DNA to germline was used here to assign it. Looked up from germline, CDR1 is TSWWSYY and CDR2 is QGS. CDR3 size: 25 residues. V shed 2 bases and J 0 bases; nucleotides not matched to a gene: 31. In nucleotides, the CDR3 is TGTGCTCTTGGGGAAGCGGGCCTACACCTGGGGGATGAAGTGAGGAAGCCATTGTACACCGATAAACTCATCTTT. As protein: CALGEAGLHLGDEVRKPLYTDKLIF.

This clone was detected only a few times. TCRdb records a much larger clone's protein for this DNA, with a difference at residue 10 that likely arises from a read error; the protein given is the translation of the DNA. The chain is built from TRDV1 and TRDJ1; 10 bases line up with TRDD3. This CDR3 is built from 21 residues. V was pared by 4 bases and J by 7 bases, with 27 bases of the junction left unmatched. Germline CDR1 TSWWSYY, CDR2 QGS. CDR3 sequence: CALGARSPVRGRELGDLKLIF. As DNA, the CDR3 is TGTGCTCTTGGGGCGCGTTCCCCTGTTAGGGGCAGGGAACTGGGGGATCTTAAACTCATCTTT.

Points on this clone: A read error is the likely source, as a far larger clone sits one nucleotide away. The same CDR3 is also encoded by other DNA sequences in this sample. V and J are TRDV1 and TRDJ1; 13 bases line up with TRDD3. Since TCRdb gives no J gene, matching the DNA to germline was used here to assign it. This CDR3 has 23 residues. J gave up 0 bases and V 5 bases, and 24 bases lay outside the gene matches. The V gene's germline CDR1 is TSWWSYY and CDR2 QGS. The CDR3 DNA sequence: TGTGCTCTTGGGAACCGTTTACTTTACTGGGGGATACGTGGGGTTTGGGACACCGATAAACTCATCTTT. Protein sequence: CALGNRLLYWGIRGVWDTDKLIF.

To note about this clone: The protein held in TCRdb is that of a much larger clone and does not match this DNA's translation at residue 6, likely because of a read error; the protein shown is translated from the DNA. The sample carries other DNA sequences with the same CDR3. The chain is built from TRDV3 and TRDJ1, with 10 bases matching TRDD3. CDR1 is TVYSNPD and CDR2 is GDNSRS in the germline V gene (reference sequence). CDR3 size: 19 residues. The V and J ends lost 4 bases and 0 bases, in that order; junction bases with no gene match: 20. In DNA form, the CDR3 reads TGTGCCTCAACCCCTCCCCCCTGGGGGATAGTCTCGTACACCGATAAACTCATCTTT. It encodes CASTPPPWGIVSYTDKLIF.

This clone was counted ten times or more. TCRdb's entry gives the protein of a much larger clone, which mismatches this DNA's translation at residue 17, likely from a read error; the protein reported here is translated from the DNA. The chain joins TRDV2 to TRDJ1, with 11 positions matching TRDD3. Germline V gene sequence: CDR1 GEAIGNYY, CDR2 EKD. Trimming took 5 bases from V and 2 from J; bases not matched to a gene: 30. The CDR3 sequence is 23 residues long. CDR3 residues: CACVVRGFGARVRLGDKTDKLIF. DNA for the CDR3: TGTGCCTGTGTAGTCCGAGGATTCGGGGCTAGGGTTCGACTGGGGGATAAGACCGATAAACTCATCTTT.

In this sample, this clone is medium-sized. Distinct nucleotide sequences in the sample also encode this CDR3. This chain uses TRDV1 with TRDJ1; 11 bases agree with TRDD3. CDR1 TSWWSYY and CDR2 QGS come from the germline V gene. The J segment lost 0 bases and the V segment lost 4 bases, leaving 13 bases of the junction unmatched. The CDR3 loop spans 19 amino acids. The CDR3, as DNA: TGTGCTCTTGGGGGCAAACTTGGGGGATACGATATGTACACCGATAAACTCATCTTT. Protein product: CALGGKLGGYDMYTDKLIF.

In its sample, this clone is medium-sized (0.01 to 0.1%). The gene calls are TRDV1 and TRDJ1; unclear D gene. Looked up from germline, CDR1 is TSWWSYY and CDR2 is QGS. Trimming took off 4 bases at V and 6 bases at J, with 15 bases between the two ends. CDR3 length equals 14 residues. The CDR3 nucleotides are TGTGCTCTTGGGGTCACTTCGTGGGTCTATAAACTCATCTTT. Protein product: CALGVTSWVYKLIF.

Only a few counts were recorded for this clone. TCRdb's protein for this DNA is that of a much larger clone and differs from the translation at residue 19, likely a read error; the protein shown is the DNA translation. The rearrangement links TRDV1 to TRDJ1; D may be TRDD2 or TRDD3 (9 bases each). The CDR3 consists of 26 residues. The V gene lost 2 bases and the J gene lost 1 base, with 44 bases spanning the gap. Per germline, CDR1 TSWWSYY and CDR2 QGS. CDR3: CALGEAGPSYGRSTGGPRLVTDKLIF. CDR3 sequence (DNA): TGTGCTCTTGGGGAAGCGGGGCCTTCCTACGGGAGGAGTACTGGGGGACCCCGTTTGGTCACCGATAAACTCATCTTT.

To note about this clone: TCRdb records a much larger clone's protein for this DNA, with a difference at residue 7 that likely arises from a read error; the protein given is the translation of the DNA. The chain combines TRDV1 with TRDJ1; maybe TRDD3 (6 bases). Matching the DNA to germline supplied the J gene, which TCRdb does not give. This CDR3 is 19 amino acids long. With 2 bases removed from V and 0 bases from J, the gap between germline ends came to 22 bases. Germline loops: CDR1 TSWWSYY, CDR2 QGS. CDR3 nucleotides: TGTGCTCTTGGGGAAAGGGGTACACCTACTGGGATGTACACCGATAAACTCATCTTT. Translating it yields CALGERGTPTGMYTDKLIF.

This clone showed up just a few times. A far larger clone lies a single base away; this is likely a read error. The sample holds other DNA sequences that translate to the same CDR3. V is TRDV3 and J is TRDJ1; D is perhaps TRDD2 (9 bases). The J gene, not given by TCRdb, was assigned here from a germline match of the nucleotide sequence. The CDR3 contains 20 residues. The V and J ends lost 4 bases and 0 bases respectively, with 33 bases between them. The germline V gene encodes CDR1 TVYSNPD and CDR2 GDNSRS (reference sequence). The CDR3 DNA follows: TGTGCCTCCCTTCCTACGATGCCCGCTGGGGGACCCAACCACACCGATAAACTCATCTTT. Amino acid sequence: CASLPTMPAGGPNHTDKLIF.